This passage covers 17 T cell receptor beta chains from one sample sequenced in a study of cytomegalovirus exposure and HLA in healthy donors. 60 Vbeta and 13 Jbeta primers were used in PCR. Measured with immunoSEQ multiplex PCR; TCRdb has only the in-frame clones, and not every one. The repertoire holds some 190,000 clones, with 65% to 80% as singletons. Sequencing used PBMCs. The source is a man aged 25 to 40 in good health and CMV-seropositive.

V usage is TRBV27 and J usage is TRBJ2-1, with 12 positions matching TRBD2. The CDR3 runs 13 residues. Germline trimming cut 8 bases from V and 7 bases from J; bases unmatched to any gene: 3. Germline values: CDR1 MNHEY, CDR2 SMNVEV (reference sequence). The CDR3 spells CASLGLAGNEQFF. CDR3 sequence (DNA): TGTGCCAGCCTCGGACTAGCGGGGAATGAGCAGTTCTTC.

The chain joins TRBV10-3 to TRBJ2-3; 12 nucleotides align to TRBD2. Germline CDR1 ENHRY, CDR2 SYGVKD. Trimming removed 11 bases from V and 3 bases from J; junction bases left unmatched: 6. The CDR3 length is 14 residues. CDR3 amino acids: CASRLAGVTDTQYF. In DNA form, the CDR3 reads TGTGCCTCACGACTAGCGGGGGTTACAGATACGCAGTATTTT.

The V call is TRBV5-1, the J call TRBJ2-3; 10 bases line up with TRBD2. The CDR3 sequence is 17 residues long. Germline CDR1 and CDR2: SGHRS and YFSETQ. The V segment lost 4 bases and the J segment 5 bases; nucleotides outside the gene matches: 13. DNA for the CDR3: TGCGCCAGCAGCCCGTCCCCCAGCGGGGGGGCCGAAGATACGCAGTATTTT. Its protein product is CASSPSPSGGAEDTQYF.

This sequence joins TRBV6-5 and TRBJ1-2, with no clear D. Trimming removed 8 bases at V and 8 bases at J, with 12 bases between. This CDR3 is 11 amino acids long. Germline CDR1 MNHEY, CDR2 SVGAGI. The CDR3 DNA is TGTGCCAGCGGGCAGCTGAGAGGCTACACCTTC. It yields the protein CASGQLRGYTF.

This CDR3 is CASSINFGRQSNQPQHF. In nucleotides, the CDR3 is TGTGCCAGTAGTATTAATTTCGGGAGACAGTCCAATCAGCCCCAGCATTTT. The chain employs TRBV19 and TRBJ1-5, with D possibly TRBD1 on 5 matching bases. The V end was cut by 3 bases, the J end by 3 bases, with 18 bases between. From germline, CDR1 is LNHDA and CDR2 SQIVND (reference sequence). The CDR3 extends over 17 amino acids. Combining the CDR3 with reference TRBV19 and TRBJ1-5 gives the whole variable domain DGGITQSPKYLFRKEGQNVTLSCEQNLNHDAMYWYRQDPGQGLRLIYYSQIVNDFQKGDIAEGYSVSREKKESFPLTVTSAQKNPTAFYLCASSINFGRQSNQPQHFGDGTRLSIL.

The J gene is TRBJ2-1, the V gene TRBV6-5; D gene uncertain. Germline V gene lookup returns CDR1 MNHEY and CDR2 SVGAGI. V dropped 8 bases and J dropped 0 bases, with 8 bases sitting between them. CDR3 length: 13 amino acids. CDR3: CASSKSSYNEQFF. CDR3 bases: TGTGCCAGCTCGAAGAGCTCCTACAATGAGCAGTTCTTC.

The J gene is TRBJ1-2, the V gene TRBV7-9; TRBD1 aligns across 11 bases. The CDR3 has 16 amino acids. V lost 5 bases, J lost 1 base, and 6 bases stayed unmatched. Germline assignment: CDR1 SEHNR and CDR2 FQNEAQ (reference sequence). The CDR3 coding sequence is TGTGCCAGCAGCCCCGCCGGGACAGGGGGTAACTATGGCTACACCTTC. Protein sequence: CASSPAGTGGNYGYTF.

The sample holds a few counts of this clone. The chain combines TRBV9 with TRBJ2-5; 8 bases line up with TRBD1. The CDR3 sequence is 15 residues long. V lost 4 bases and J lost 4; bases outside the gene matches: 9. Germline lookup yields CDR1 SGDLS and CDR2 YYNGEE. The CDR3: CASSPDRGGGETQYF. CDR3 nucleotide sequence: TGTGCCAGCAGCCCTGACAGGGGAGGAGGAGAGACCCAGTACTTC.

The chain links TRBV15 to TRBJ1-1; the D gene is possibly TRBD1 (6 bases). There are 13 residues in the CDR3. V lost 5 bases to trimming and J lost 5 bases, with 12 bases between them. The germline CDR1 and CDR2 sequences are LNHNV and YYDKDF (reference sequence). The CDR3 reads CATSGGRRTEAFF. CDR3 nucleotide sequence: TGTGCCACCAGCGGGGGCAGGCGTACTGAAGCTTTCTTT.

The chain carries TRBV19 and TRBJ1-2; a weak D match, TRBD1 (5 bases). V was pared by 5 bases and J by 4 bases, with 11 bases between. From germline, CDR1 is LNHDA and CDR2 SQIVND (reference sequence). This CDR3 has 13 residues. CDR3 protein: CASSFPDIYGYTF. DNA for the CDR3: TGTGCCAGTAGTTTCCCGGACATCTATGGCTACACCTTC.

The chain has TRBV28 and TRBJ1-1; 8 bases fit TRBD1. The CDR3 extends over 13 amino acids. The V gene end was trimmed by 11 bases and the J gene end by 5 bases; junction bases not matched to a gene: 10. Germline loops: CDR1 MDHEN, CDR2 SYDVKM. The CDR3 protein is CAGTKQGGTEAFF. For the CDR3, the DNA is TGTGCCGGAACGAAACAGGGGGGTACTGAAGCTTTCTTT.

This clone has just a few counts. This chain links TRBV7-2 with TRBJ1-2; tentative D call: TRBD1 (5 bases). The CDR3 totals 15 residues. V was trimmed by 2 bases and J by 4 bases, leaving 14 bases between them. The germline V gene has CDR1 SGHTA and CDR2 FQGNSA. The DNA for the CDR3 is TGTGCCAGCAGCTTACGGGACTCCCGGGGCTATGGCTACACCTTC. It specifies CASSLRDSRGYGYTF.

The rearrangement joins TRBV7-9 to TRBJ2-5, with 13 positions matching TRBD2. The ends lost 5 bases at V and 5 bases at J; junction bases unmatched: 8. CDR1 is SEHNR, CDR2 FQNEAQ, per germline (reference sequence). The CDR3 totals 16 residues. The CDR3 loop reads CASSQGLAGTGETQYF. The DNA of the CDR3 is TGTGCCAGCAGCCAGGGACTAGCGGGGACGGGGGAGACCCAGTACTTC.

The J gene is TRBJ1-5, the V gene TRBV27, with 7 bases identical to TRBD1. This CDR3 is 18 amino acids long. Germline CDR1 and CDR2: MNHEY and SMNVEV (reference sequence). The junction had 14 bases not matched to a gene; V was cut back by 6 bases and J by 0 bases. The chain's CDR3 is CASSPTGMGVYSNQPQHF. CDR3 DNA sequence: TGTGCCAGCAGCCCGACAGGGATGGGGGTATATAGCAATCAGCCCCAGCATTTT.

V gene TRBV4-3 combines with J gene TRBJ2-1; 9 bases fit TRBD1. The CDR3 covers 17 residues. Germline-derived CDR1 and CDR2 are LGHNA and YSLEER. V gave up 0 bases and J gave up 7 bases; unmatched junction bases: 10. This chain's CDR3 is CASSQEGTGTGSNEQFF. The CDR3 bases are TGCGCCAGCAGCCAAGAGGGAACCGGGACAGGGTCAAATGAGCAGTTCTTC.

The chain joins TRBV7-9 to TRBJ2-7, with a possible D match to TRBD1 (6 bases). Germline-derived CDR1 and CDR2 are SEHNR and FQNEAQ (reference sequence). The length of the CDR3 is 14 residues. Trimming cost V 2 bases and J 3 bases, with 11 bases left between them. CDR3 in amino acids: CASSLYEDSYEQYF. DNA for the CDR3: TGTGCCAGCAGCTTATACGAGGACAGCTACGAGCAGTACTTC.

The chain uses TRBV30 and TRBJ2-1, with TRBD1 identical over 7 bases. Trimming cost V 2 bases and J 6 bases; bases outside gene matches: 10. This CDR3 has 15 amino acids. From germline, CDR1 is GTSNPN and CDR2 SVGIG (reference sequence). CDR3 DNA sequence: TGTGCCTGGAGTAAAAGGGGGCGCTGGGTCAATGAGCAGTTCTTC. Residues: CAWSKRGRWVNEQFF.